This T cell receptor (beta chain) was sequenced in a study of CXCR3-negative and CXCR3-positive naive CD8 T cells. Study-wide findings and caveats: Naive CXCR3-positive and CXCR3-negative cells shared similar TRBV-TRBJ usage, unlike memory cells. Greater hydrophobicity was found in TRB CDR3s of CXCR3-positive naive cells than of CXCR3-negative naive cells.

This CDR3 contains 11 residues. As concerns this clonotype: Its antigen remains unknown.

UMI labels and 5' RACE were used to prepare the TRB cDNA libraries. TCRdb reprocessed the 5' RACE reads and keeps a single row for each CDR3 protein, giving no DNA. The sample includes around 63,000 distinct CDR3 sequences. This TCR derives from a human donor in good health. Some clones in this sample may be carry-over from other donors' samples. Specimen: naive CXCR3+ CD8+ T cells from blood. As for subset: CD45RO-CCR7+CD27+CD95- naive CD8+ T cells expressing CXCR3 (TNR3+). This chain connects TRBV12-3 or TRBV12-4 to TRBJ2-5. CDR3 sequence reads: CASSLAQTQYF.